This is a list of T cell receptor beta chains from one sample in a study of siplizumab effects on memory and regulatory T cells. Their recognized antigens are unknown. Assay used: immunoSEQ multiplex PCR; TCRdb lists only in-frame clones, some missing. In the table there are roughly 9,900 clones, approximately 40% of which are singletons. Sequenced material: CFSE-low (dividing) CD4+ T cells sorted from an allogeneic mixed lymphocyte reaction. All receptors derive from a human donor in good health; the cells came from an allogeneic mixed lymphocyte reaction. The CDR3 runs from the conserved cysteine through the conserved F or W. Fields, in order: D gene, V gene, clone size, J gene, CDR3 DNA, CDR3 protein. D genes are given only for firm matches. Where a row states a size, it is once, few, many or the class of an expanded clone; other rows omit it.

d_gene: -
v_gene: TRBV7-9
abundance: -
j_gene: TRBJ2-3
CDR3nt: TGTGCCAGCAGCCTAGGCCGGACAGCTGATAGCACAGATACGCAGTATTTT
CDR3aa: CASSLGRTADSTDTQYF

d_gene: -
v_gene: TRBV7-9
abundance: few
j_gene: TRBJ1-2
CDR3nt: TGTGCCAGCAGCTTAGAAGCAGCAACTCAGGGTGGGGGAGGCTACACCTTC
CDR3aa: CASSLEAATQGGGGYTF

d_gene: -
v_gene: TRBV7-8
abundance: few
j_gene: TRBJ2-7
CDR3nt: TGTGCCAGCAGCTCGGGGACGGGGAGAAACGAGCAGTACTTC
CDR3aa: CASSSGTGRNEQYF

d_gene: TRBD2
v_gene: TRBV4-2
abundance: -
j_gene: TRBJ2-7
CDR3nt: TGTGCCAGCAGCCTCGGAGGTGCGGGAGCAAACGAGCAGTACTTC
CDR3aa: CASSLGGAGANEQYF

d_gene: TRBD1
v_gene: TRBV6-6
abundance: -
j_gene: TRBJ2-7
CDR3nt: TGTGCCAGCAGTCTAAGGGTAACGGACAGGGCCTACGAGCAGTACTTC
CDR3aa: CASSLRVTDRAYEQYF

d_gene: -
v_gene: TRBV28
abundance: medium-sized
j_gene: TRBJ1-5
CDR3nt: TGTGCCAGCAGTTTAGATAGCAATCAGCCCCAGCATTTT
CDR3aa: CASSLDSNQPQHF

d_gene: TRBD1
v_gene: TRBV5-1
abundance: -
j_gene: TRBJ1-6
CDR3nt: TGCGCCAGCAGCCCGGGGGACAGGGATAATTCACCCCTCCACTTT
CDR3aa: CASSPGDRDNSPLHF

d_gene: TRBD2
v_gene: TRBV4-2
abundance: -
j_gene: TRBJ2-3
CDR3nt: TGTGCCAGCAGCCAGCACTCAGAGCGGGGGTATTACACAGATACGCAGTATTTT
CDR3aa: CASSQHSERGYYTDTQYF

d_gene: -
v_gene: TRBV6-1
abundance: few
j_gene: TRBJ2-6
CDR3nt: TGTGCCAGCAGCCTCAGGATCTCTGGGGCCAACGTCCTGACTTTC
CDR3aa: CASSLRISGANVLTF

d_gene: -
v_gene: TRBV7-2
abundance: -
j_gene: TRBJ2-3
CDR3nt: TGTGCCAGCAGCATTTCAGGGTCGGATACGCAGTATTTT
CDR3aa: CASSISGSDTQYF

d_gene: -
v_gene: TRBV28
abundance: medium-sized
j_gene: TRBJ1-2
CDR3nt: TGTGCCAGTAGGGGGTTTCCCTATGGCTACACCTTC
CDR3aa: CASRGFPYGYTF

d_gene: TRBD1
v_gene: TRBV19
abundance: medium-sized
j_gene: TRBJ1-1
CDR3nt: TGTGCCAGTAGTAAGGTACAGGGGGTCATGAACACTGAAGCTTTCTTT
CDR3aa: CASSKVQGVMNTEAFF

d_gene: -
v_gene: TRBV5-1
abundance: medium-sized
j_gene: TRBJ2-1
CDR3nt: TGCGCCAGCAACGAGGGGGGAATAGGATACAATGAGCAGTTCTTC
CDR3aa: CASNEGGIGYNEQFF

d_gene: TRBD1
v_gene: TRBV4-2
abundance: -
j_gene: TRBJ1-1
CDR3nt: TGTGCCAGCAGCAGGGGAGGGACAGGGAAGAACACTGAAGCTTTCTTT
CDR3aa: CASSRGGTGKNTEAFF

d_gene: -
v_gene: TRBV6-1
abundance: -
j_gene: TRBJ1-2
CDR3nt: TGTGCCAGCAGTCCCACTCGGGACTATGGCTACACCTTC
CDR3aa: CASSPTRDYGYTF

d_gene: -
v_gene: TRBV5-4
abundance: -
j_gene: TRBJ2-5
CDR3nt: TGTGCCAGCAGCCTTTCGCAAGAGACCCAGTACTTC
CDR3aa: CASSLSQETQYF

d_gene: -
v_gene: TRBV25-1
abundance: few
j_gene: TRBJ2-7
CDR3nt: TGTGCCAGCAGTGTCGGTCGGTACGAGCAGTACTTC
CDR3aa: CASSVGRYEQYF

d_gene: -
v_gene: TRBV18
abundance: -
j_gene: TRBJ2-7
CDR3nt: TGTGCCAGCTCACGGGACGGCTACGAGCAGTACTTC
CDR3aa: CASSRDGYEQYF

d_gene: -
v_gene: TRBV30
abundance: once
j_gene: TRBJ2-3
CDR3nt: TGTGCCTGGAGTGTACGTGTCACAGATACGCAGTATTTT
CDR3aa: CAWSVRVTDTQYF

d_gene: TRBD1
v_gene: TRBV7-2
abundance: medium-sized
j_gene: TRBJ1-1
CDR3nt: TGTGCCAGCAGCTTAGGGGACAGGGCGATGGTTAAAGCTTTCTTT
CDR3aa: CASSLGDRAMVKAFF

d_gene: -
v_gene: TRBV6-5
abundance: -
j_gene: TRBJ2-7
CDR3nt: TGTGCCAGCAATTTGGACTATGGATCCTACGAGCAGTACTTC
CDR3aa: CASNLDYGSYEQYF

d_gene: -
v_gene: TRBV5-4
abundance: -
j_gene: TRBJ2-5
CDR3nt: TGTGCCAGCAGCCAAGATAGCGGCGGTGCGACCCAGTACTTC
CDR3aa: CASSQDSGGATQYF

d_gene: TRBD1
v_gene: TRBV10-3
abundance: -
j_gene: TRBJ2-7
CDR3nt: TGTGCCATCAGGGGAGCGTGGGACAGGGGGACCGAGCAGTACTTC
CDR3aa: CAIRGAWDRGTEQYF

d_gene: TRBD1
v_gene: TRBV18
abundance: medium-sized
j_gene: TRBJ1-1
CDR3nt: TGTGCCACCACCATACAGGGGCCGACGAACACTGAAGCTTTCTTT
CDR3aa: CATTIQGPTNTEAFF

d_gene: -
v_gene: TRBV19
abundance: medium-sized
j_gene: TRBJ1-5
CDR3nt: TGTGCCAGTAGTACCCCCGGGAGGGGTGCTCAGCCCCAGCATTTT
CDR3aa: CASSTPGRGAQPQHF

d_gene: TRBD1
v_gene: TRBV5-1
abundance: once
j_gene: TRBJ2-6
CDR3nt: TGCGCCAGCAGCTTACCGGGACAGGGGGCTACTGGGGCCAACGTCCTGACTTTC
CDR3aa: CASSLPGQGATGANVLTF

d_gene: -
v_gene: TRBV27
abundance: medium-sized
j_gene: TRBJ2-5
CDR3nt: TGTGCCAGCAGTTTATCGGGAGCGGAGACCCAGTACTTC
CDR3aa: CASSLSGAETQYF